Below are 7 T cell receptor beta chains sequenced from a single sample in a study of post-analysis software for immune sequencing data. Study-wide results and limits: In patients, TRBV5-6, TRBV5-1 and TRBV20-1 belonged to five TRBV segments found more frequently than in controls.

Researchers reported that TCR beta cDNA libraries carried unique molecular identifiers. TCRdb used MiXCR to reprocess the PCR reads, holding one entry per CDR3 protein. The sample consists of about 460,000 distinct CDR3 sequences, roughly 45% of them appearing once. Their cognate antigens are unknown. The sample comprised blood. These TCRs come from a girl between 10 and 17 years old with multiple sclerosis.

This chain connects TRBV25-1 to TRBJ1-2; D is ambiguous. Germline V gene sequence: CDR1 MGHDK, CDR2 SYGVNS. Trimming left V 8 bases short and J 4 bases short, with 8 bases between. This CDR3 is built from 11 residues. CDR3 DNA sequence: TGTGCCAGCGAGGACGGCTATGGCTACACCTTC. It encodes CASEDGYGYTF.

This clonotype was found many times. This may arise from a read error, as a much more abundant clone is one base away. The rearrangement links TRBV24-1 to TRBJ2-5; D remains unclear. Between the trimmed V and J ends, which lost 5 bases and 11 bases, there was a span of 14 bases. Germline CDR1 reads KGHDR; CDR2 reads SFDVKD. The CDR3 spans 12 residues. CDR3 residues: CATSALSNEQYF. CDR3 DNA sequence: TGTGCCACCAGTGCCCTTTCGAATGAGCAGTACTTC.

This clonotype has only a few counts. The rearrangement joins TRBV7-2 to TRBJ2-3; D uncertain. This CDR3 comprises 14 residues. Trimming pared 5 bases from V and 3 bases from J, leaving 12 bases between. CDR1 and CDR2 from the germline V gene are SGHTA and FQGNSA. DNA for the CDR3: TGTGCCAGCAGCCCACTTGGAGCGACAGATACGCAGTATTTT. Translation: CASSPLGATDTQYF.

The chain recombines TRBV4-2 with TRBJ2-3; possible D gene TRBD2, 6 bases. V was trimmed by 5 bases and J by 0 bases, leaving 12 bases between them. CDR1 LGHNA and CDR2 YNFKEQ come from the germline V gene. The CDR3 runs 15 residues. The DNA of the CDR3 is TGTGCCAGCAGCTCGTCGGAGGGGAGCACAGATACGCAGTATTTT. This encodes CASSSSEGSTDTQYF.

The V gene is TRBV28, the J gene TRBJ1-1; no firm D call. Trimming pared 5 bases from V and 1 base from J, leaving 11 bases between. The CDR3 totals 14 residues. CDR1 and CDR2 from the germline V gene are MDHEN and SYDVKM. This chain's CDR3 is CASSPSLGNTEAFF. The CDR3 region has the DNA TGTGCCAGCAGTCCATCCCTGGGGAACACTGAAGCTTTCTTT.

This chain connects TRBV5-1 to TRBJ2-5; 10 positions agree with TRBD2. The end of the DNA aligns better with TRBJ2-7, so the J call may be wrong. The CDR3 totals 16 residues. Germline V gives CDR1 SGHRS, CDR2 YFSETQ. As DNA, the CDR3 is TGCGCCAGCAGCTCGGAAGCGGGAGGGCCTTTCTACGAGCAGTACTTC. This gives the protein CASSSEAGGPFYEQYF.

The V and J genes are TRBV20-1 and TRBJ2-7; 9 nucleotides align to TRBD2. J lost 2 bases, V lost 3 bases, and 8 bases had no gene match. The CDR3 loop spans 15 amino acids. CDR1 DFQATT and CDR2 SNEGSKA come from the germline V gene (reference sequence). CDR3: CSASSPGLATYEQYF. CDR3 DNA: TGCAGTGCTAGTTCCCCAGGACTAGCGACCTACGAGCAGTACTTC.